Shown below are 30 T cell receptor beta chains from a single sample sequenced in a study of persistence of HIV-infected CD4 T cells. Sequencing used immunoSEQ version 4 in survey mode. Produced via immunoSEQ multiplex PCR; TCRdb's table is partial and in-frame only. The sample includes over 30,000 clones, roughly 87% of them seen just once. For these receptors, no antigen is known. Lysates of CMV-infected fibroblasts at 10 ug/mL stimulated these cells. CD40L/CD69 double-negative CD45RO-high memory CD4+ T cells were collected. Source: CD4+ T cells sorted from PBMCs after roughly 18-hour stimulation, taken from a patient who received antiretroviral therapy. The receptors originated from an adult woman with HIV who was CMV-seropositive.

The genes are TRBV28 and TRBJ2-7, with a tentative D call TRBD1 (6 bases). V shed 7 bases and J shed 6 bases, with 19 bases lying between them. Looked up from germline, CDR1 is MDHEN and CDR2 is SYDVKM. This CDR3 spans 14 amino acids. CDR3 sequence (DNA): TGTGCCAGCACCGAGTCAGTTACAGGGTTCGAGCAGTACTTC. Translating it yields CASTESVTGFEQYF.

The chain has TRBV6-6 and TRBJ1-1; no reliable D call. V shed 2 bases and J shed 11 bases, with 12 bases lying between them. This CDR3 is 12 amino acids long. Germline CDR1 and CDR2: MNHNY and SVGAGI (reference sequence). The CDR3 DNA reads as TGTGCCAGCAGTTACGGGGTCCTCGGGGCTTTCTTT. It codes for CASSYGVLGAFF.

The rearrangement links TRBV19 to TRBJ1-6, with 11 nucleotides matching TRBD1. CDR3 length: 16 residues. Germline CDR1 LNHDA, CDR2 SQIVND (reference sequence). V lost 5 bases to trimming and J lost 9 bases; unmatched junction nucleotides: 9. Here the CDR3 DNA reads TGTGCCAGTAGTTCCGGACAGGGGGCACTTGCTTCACCCCTCCACTTT. Protein product: CASSSGQGALASPLHF.

The chain links TRBV2 to TRBJ2-5; unclear D gene. The CDR3 is 11 amino acids. The ends were cut back, 8 bases at V and 5 bases at J, with 9 bases in the middle. CDR1 and CDR2 (germline): SNHLY, FYNNEI. In nucleotides, the CDR3 is TGTGCCAGCTTGTCCGGGGAGACCCAGTACTTC. Its translation: CASLSGETQYF.

The chain has TRBV7-9 and TRBJ1-1; 8 positions match TRBD1. V was pared by 5 bases and J by 2 bases, with 7 bases of the junction left unmatched. Germline V lookup: CDR1 SEHNR, CDR2 FQNEAQ (reference sequence). The CDR3 totals 15 residues. The CDR3 here is CASSPQGAVNTEAFF. CDR3 DNA: TGTGCCAGCAGCCCCCAGGGGGCGGTCAACACTGAAGCTTTCTTT.

V and J are TRBV27 and TRBJ2-5; perhaps TRBD2 as D (7 bases). The V gene lost 5 bases and the J gene lost 2 bases, with 12 bases spanning the gap. Germline loops: CDR1 MNHEY, CDR2 SMNVEV (reference sequence). This CDR3 comprises 14 residues. The CDR3, as DNA: TGTGCCAGCAGTCCCAGGGGACTACAAGAGACCCAGTACTTC. This gives the protein CASSPRGLQETQYF.

The chain employs TRBV13 and TRBJ2-7; 11 positions match TRBD2. Losses at the gene ends were 5 bases for V and 7 bases for J; bases not matched to a gene: 16. Germline CDR1 reads PRHDT; CDR2 reads FYEKMQ (reference sequence). This CDR3 spans 17 amino acids. The CDR3 coding sequence is TGTGCCAGCAGCACCCGGACTAGCGGGTCCACGGCGGAGGAGCAGTACTTC. It translates to CASSTRTSGSTAEEQYF.

The chain uses TRBV7-9 and TRBJ2-5; TRBD2 might be the D (6 bases). The CDR3 consists of 14 residues. CDR1 and CDR2 from the germline V gene are SEHNR and FQNEAQ (reference sequence). V was cut by 0 bases and J by 5 bases, with 10 bases left in between. As DNA, the CDR3 is TGTGCCAGCAGCTTAGCAGGAGGGGTCGAGACCCAGTACTTC. Its protein is CASSLAGGVETQYF.

The chain is built from TRBV30 and TRBJ1-4; D might be TRBD1 (5 bases). Trimming took 0 bases from V and 6 from J, leaving 11 bases between them. The CDR3 totals 14 residues. Germline V gene data show CDR1 as GTSNPN and CDR2 as SVGIG (reference sequence). CDR3 nucleotides: TGTGCCTGGAGTGTGTGGCTGGGGGATGAAAAACTGTTTTTT. Residues: CAWSVWLGDEKLFF.

This clone was seen a handful of times. The chain couples TRBV10-3 to TRBJ1-6, with D possibly being TRBD1 (6 bases). V was pared by 4 bases and J by 8 bases, with 15 bases between. The CDR3 runs to 15 residues. In germline, CDR1 is ENHRY, CDR2 SYGVKD. The CDR3 sequence is CAISGGPARDSPLHF. Here the CDR3 DNA reads TGTGCCATCAGTGGGGGGCCCGCCAGGGATTCACCCCTCCACTTT.

The chain employs TRBV23-1 and TRBJ2-3; D gene uncertain. TRBV23-1 is marked as an open reading frame, function uncertain. The germline V and J ends were trimmed by 2 bases and 0 bases, with 12 bases remaining between them. This CDR3 spans 16 amino acids. CDR3 DNA sequence: TGCGCCAGCAGTCAACCCGCGGTTACTAGCACAGATACGCAGTATTTT. It specifies CASSQPAVTSTDTQYF.

The rearrangement uses TRBV7-2 and TRBJ2-7; D tentatively reads TRBD1 or TRBD2 (6 bases each). The CDR3 has 17 amino acids. V was clipped by 1 base and J by 0 bases, with 16 bases between them. Per germline, CDR1 SGHTA and CDR2 FQGNSA. DNA of the CDR3: TGTGCCAGCAGCTTAGGAATTAGGGGGGCCCTCTCCTACGAGCAGTACTTC. This encodes CASSLGIRGALSYEQYF. The full variable domain, in which reference TRBV7-2 and TRBJ2-7 provide the parts outside the CDR3, is GAGVSQSPSNKVTEKGKDVELRCDPISGHTALYWYRQSLGQGLEFLIYFQGNSAPDKSGLPSDRFSAERTGGSVSTLTIQRTQQEDSAVYLCASSLGIRGALSYEQYFGPGTRLTVT.

The chain combines TRBV19 with TRBJ1-5; D is undetermined. Trimming removed 5 bases at V and 0 bases at J, with 14 bases between. This CDR3 has 16 amino acids. CDR1 and CDR2 (germline): LNHDA, SQIVND (reference sequence). The CDR3 is CASSDLIRYSNQPQHF. The CDR3 DNA reads TGTGCCAGTAGTGACCTTATTAGATATAGCAATCAGCCCCAGCATTTT.

The chain links TRBV6-1 to TRBJ2-7, with D maybe TRBD1 (6 bases). Germline loops: CDR1 MNHNS, CDR2 SASEGT. Deletions cut 4 bases from V and 6 bases from J, with 25 bases between. The CDR3 contains 17 residues. Written as DNA, the CDR3 is TGTGCCAGCAGTGTACAGGGATCCGGTGTTTTCGCCTCCGAGCAGTACTTC. As protein: CASSVQGSGVFASEQYF.

V is TRBV7-6 and J is TRBJ2-3; either TRBD1 or TRBD2 may fit D (5 bases each). Germline assignment: CDR1 SGHVS and CDR2 FNYEAQ. V lost 6 bases to trimming and J lost 4 bases, with 14 bases between them. The CDR3 covers 14 residues. CDR3 DNA: TGTGCCAGCAGTCGGGGACGGGGCCCAGATACGCAGTATTTT. It specifies CASSRGRGPDTQYF.

The V gene is TRBV18, the J gene TRBJ1-2; 8 bases match TRBD1. This CDR3 contains 16 residues. The junction had 12 bases not matched to a gene; V was cut back by 3 bases and J by 6 bases. Germline lookup yields CDR1 KGHSH and CDR2 LQKENI. This chain's CDR3 is CASSPQGAAHDHGYTF. CDR3 nucleotide sequence: TGTGCCAGCTCACCGCAGGGGGCGGCTCATGATCATGGCTACACCTTC.

The V and J genes are TRBV2 and TRBJ2-1; TRBD1 aligns across 8 bases. Germline V gives CDR1 SNHLY, CDR2 FYNNEI. CDR3 length: 15 amino acids. The trim removed 2 bases at V and 7 bases at J, leaving 7 bases unmatched. CDR3 nucleotides: TGTGCCAGCAGTGAAAGACAGGGGACGTGGAATGAGCAGTTCTTC. Protein: CASSERQGTWNEQFF.

The rearrangement joins TRBV3-1 (or the pseudogene TRBV3-2) to TRBJ2-5; 9 bases match TRBD2. The CDR3 covers 16 residues. V lost 1 base, J lost 5 bases, and 8 bases stayed unmatched. Per germline, CDR1 LGHDT and CDR2 YNNKEL (reference sequence). The CDR3 loop is CASSQGGSGSSETQYF. The CDR3 nucleotides read TGTGCCAGCAGCCAAGGGGGTAGCGGGAGTTCGGAGACCCAGTACTTC.

This rearrangement joins TRBV3-1 (or the pseudogene TRBV3-2) to TRBJ1-2; TRBD1 might be the D (5 bases). The germline V gene has CDR1 LGHDT and CDR2 YNNKEL (reference sequence). The V and J ends lost 4 bases and 4 bases respectively, with 13 bases between them. CDR3 size: 14 residues. This CDR3 is CASSPPGTGYGYTF. In DNA, the CDR3 is TGTGCCAGCAGCCCTCCAGGGACGGGCTATGGCTACACCTTC.

V and J are TRBV6-5 and TRBJ1-1; D is undetermined. CDR3 length: 11 amino acids. V lost 6 bases, J lost 5 bases, and 7 bases lay in between. Germline CDR1 is MNHEY and CDR2 is SVGAGI. The DNA of the CDR3 is TGTGCCAGCAGCCGGGTTACTGAAGCTTTCTTT. It yields the protein CASSRVTEAFF.

This chain connects TRBV19 to TRBJ2-2; 16 nucleotides match TRBD2. The CDR3 sequence is 20 residues long. V shed 6 bases, J shed 1 base, and the junction held 11 bases outside the gene matches. In germline, CDR1 is LNHDA, CDR2 SQIVND (reference sequence). The CDR3 DNA sequence: TGTGCCAGTAGAGGACTCGGGACTAGCGGGAGGGGTCGGAACACCGGGGAGCTGTTTTTT. It yields the protein CASRGLGTSGRGRNTGELFF.

This clone was seen only a few times. The CDR3 loop is CASSLAGDQSTEAFF. The CDR3 DNA reads TGCGCCAGCAGCTTGGCCGGGGACCAGAGCACTGAAGCTTTCTTT. This sequence joins TRBV5-1 and TRBJ1-1; tentative D call: TRBD1 (5 bases). CDR1 is SGHRS and CDR2 is YFSETQ in the germline V gene. The CDR3 covers 15 residues. V lost 0 bases, J lost 4 bases, and 13 bases lay in between.

The CDR3 spells CASSLESGPYYNSPLHF. The CDR3 nucleotides read TGTGCCAGCAGCTTAGAGTCCGGGCCTTATTATAATTCACCCCTCCACTTT. The rearrangement uses TRBV7-2 and TRBJ1-6; D gene uncertain. The CDR3 extends over 17 amino acids. The ends were cut back, 1 base at V and 4 bases at J, with 14 bases in the middle. Germline V gene lookup returns CDR1 SGHTA and CDR2 FQGNSA.

The rearrangement links TRBV12-1 to TRBJ2-5; the table names TRBD2, a call not compared with the DNA. TRBV12-1 is a known pseudogene. The length of the CDR3 is 17 residues. The CDR3 DNA sequence: TGTGCCAGCAGCCCGCGGACTAGCGGGGCTTGTCAAGAGACCCAGTACTTC. It specifies CASSPRTSGACQETQYF.

This clone has a single count. The chain carries TRBV27 and TRBJ2-7; 7 bases line up with TRBD1. From germline, CDR1 is MNHEY and CDR2 SMNVEV (reference sequence). This CDR3 has 13 residues. With V trimmed by 2 bases and J by 6 bases, 4 bases remained unmatched. In DNA, the CDR3 is TGTGCCAGCAGTTTAACCGACAGGGTCGAGCAGTACTTC. This codes for CASSLTDRVEQYF.

The V gene is TRBV28, the J gene TRBJ1-6; a possible D gene is TRBD1 (6 bases). Germline lookup yields CDR1 MDHEN and CDR2 SYDVKM. V lost 4 bases, J lost 14 bases, and 15 bases lay in between. The CDR3 runs to 13 residues. The CDR3 spells CASSSQGTRALHF. In DNA, the CDR3 is TGTGCCAGCAGTTCCCAGGGGACGAGGGCCCTCCACTTT.

This chain uses TRBV9 with TRBJ2-1; tentatively, D is TRBD1 (5 bases). This CDR3 has 13 residues. V was clipped by 2 bases and J by 7 bases, with 10 bases between them. Per the germline V gene, CDR1 is SGDLS and CDR2 is YYNGEE. The chain's CDR3 is CASSVGHLNEQFF. The CDR3 bases are TGTGCCAGCAGCGTCGGACACCTTAATGAGCAGTTCTTC.

The chain employs TRBV5-1 and TRBJ2-7; 14 bases match TRBD2. J lost 5 bases, V lost 3 bases, and 1 base had no gene match. The germline V gene has CDR1 SGHRS and CDR2 YFSETQ. CDR3 length: 14 residues. This chain's CDR3 is CASSSGLAGDEQYF. For the CDR3, the DNA is TGCGCCAGCAGCTCGGGACTAGCGGGAGACGAGCAGTACTTC.

A word on this clone: Other DNA sequences in the sample encode the same CDR3. This sequence joins TRBV27 and TRBJ2-5, with 11 bases matching TRBD1. The CDR3 has 15 residues. The V gene end was trimmed by 4 bases and the J gene end by 5 bases; junction bases not matched to a gene: 6. In germline, CDR1 is MNHEY, CDR2 SMNVEV (reference sequence). Written as DNA, the CDR3 is TGTGCCAGCAGTTCAGGGACAGGGGGTGTGGAGACCCAGTACTTC. It encodes CASSSGTGGVETQYF.

This clone was detected once. The chain recombines TRBV18 with TRBJ1-5; the D is unclear. Germline V gives CDR1 KGHSH, CDR2 LQKENI. The V gene lost 4 bases and the J gene lost 6 bases, with 13 bases spanning the gap. The CDR3 length is 14 residues. The CDR3 spells CASSLGEASQPQHF. The CDR3 DNA follows: TGTGCCAGCTCACTCGGGGAGGCGAGTCAGCCCCAGCATTTT.